This TCR beta chain was retrieved from a study of blood T cell repertoires in COVID-19. For the study at large: PBMCs, B-cell-depleted T cells, or T cells were the source of the cDNA or gDNA that made up the material.

This CDR3 spans 16 amino acids. V was shortened by 0 bases and J by 4 bases, with 15 bases between the two germline ends. Germline CDR1 reads MGHRA; CDR2 reads YSYEKL. The method was immunoSEQ multiplex PCR; TCRdb's version includes in-frame clones alone and lacks a portion of them. The table has about 120,000 clones, 83% seen once; the top ten hold under 3%. The sequenced material came from peripheral blood. V usage is TRBV4-1 and J usage is TRBJ1-2; D call uncertain. The origin of this receptor is a man aged 25 to 40 with acute or convalescent COVID-19. The CDR3 reads CASSQEIGQNPYGYTF. The CDR3 nucleotides read TGCGCCAGCAGCCAAGAGATTGGCCAGAACCCCTATGGCTACACCTTC.